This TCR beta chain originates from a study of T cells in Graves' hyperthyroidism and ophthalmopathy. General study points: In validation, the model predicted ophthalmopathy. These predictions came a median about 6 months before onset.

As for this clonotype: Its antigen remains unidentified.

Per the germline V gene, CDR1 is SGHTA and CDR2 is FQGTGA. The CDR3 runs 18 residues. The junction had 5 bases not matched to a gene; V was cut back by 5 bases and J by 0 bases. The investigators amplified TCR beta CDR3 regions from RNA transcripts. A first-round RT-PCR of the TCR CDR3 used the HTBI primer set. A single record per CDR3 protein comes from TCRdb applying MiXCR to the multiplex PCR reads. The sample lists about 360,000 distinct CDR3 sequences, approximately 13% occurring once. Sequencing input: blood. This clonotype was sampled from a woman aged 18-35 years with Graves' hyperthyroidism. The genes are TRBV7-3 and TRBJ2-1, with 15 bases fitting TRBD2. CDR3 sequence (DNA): TGTGCCAGCAGCCTCGGGACTAGCGGGGGGAGCTCCTACAATGAGCAGTTCTTC. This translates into CASSLGTSGGSSYNEQFF.